The 4 T cell receptor beta chains reported below all come from one sample, sequenced in a study of cytomegalovirus exposure and HLA in healthy donors. This PCR relied on a set of 60 Vbeta primers and 13 Jbeta primers. Sequencing was performed with immunoSEQ multiplex PCR; in TCRdb, only in-frame clones are kept and a portion is missing. The table includes some 170,000 clones, roughly 9.5% detected once. The sample was PBMCs. Receptors were obtained from a woman aged 25-40 years in good health and CMV-seropositive.

The chain uses TRBV7-2 and TRBJ2-1; maybe TRBD2 (6 bases). Germline CDR1 SGHTA, CDR2 FQGNSA. V was pared by 8 bases and J by 4 bases, with 15 bases between. The CDR3 covers 14 residues. CDR3 in DNA: TGTGCCAGCCTGTCGACTGCGGGATACAATGAGCAGTTCTTC. Translating it yields CASLSTAGYNEQFF.

This clone was seen only a few times. The V and J genes are TRBV5-1 and TRBJ1-1, with D possibly TRBD1 on 5 matching bases. The V and J ends lost 6 bases and 4 bases respectively, with 16 bases between them. Germline assignment: CDR1 SGHRS and CDR2 YFSETQ. The CDR3 contains 14 residues. This chain's CDR3 is CASKGQGSSTEAFF. The CDR3 nucleotides read TGCGCCAGCAAAGGGCAGGGCAGCTCCACTGAAGCTTTCTTT.

This chain's CDR3 is CATRIAGGSYNEQFF. CDR3 sequence (DNA): TGTGCCACCCGAATAGCGGGAGGGTCCTACAATGAGCAGTTCTTC. The rearrangement uses TRBV2 and TRBJ2-1; TRBD2 agrees at 11 bases. Germline V CDR1 and CDR2: SNHLY, FYNNEI. V lost 10 bases and J lost 1; bases outside the gene matches: 6. CDR3 length: 15 amino acids.

In this sample, this clone turned up a few times. The V and J genes are TRBV5-1 and TRBJ2-5; no clear D. V gave up 2 bases and J gave up 5 bases, with 13 bases separating them. The CDR3 consists of 14 residues. Germline V gene lookup returns CDR1 SGHRS and CDR2 YFSETQ. CDR3 protein: CASSLRVSRETQYF. The CDR3 nucleotides are TGCGCCAGCAGCTTAAGAGTCTCGAGGGAGACCCAGTACTTC.